Following are 16 T cell receptor beta chains from one sample sequenced in a study of naive and memory T cell subsets. The beta constant-region primer was an equimolar mix of two oligonucleotides covering TRBC1 and TRBC2. The ligated cDNA underwent four PCR rounds using SP2 and nested alpha and beta constant-region primers. Each CDR3 protein gets one entry after TCRdb re-called the UMI-ligation and nested PCR reads with MiXCR. The sample includes 100,000 to 150,000 distinct CDR3 sequences, 36% of them seen just once. The sample was central memory CD4+ T cells from blood. The receptors were gathered from a human donor in good health.

The chain is built from TRBV13 and TRBJ2-5; 8 nucleotides agree with TRBD2. Trimming cost V 5 bases and J 5 bases; bases outside gene matches: 16. Germline CDR1 and CDR2: PRHDT and FYEKMQ (reference sequence). The CDR3 totals 17 residues. Written as DNA, the CDR3 is TGTGCCAGCAGCCACTCCCCGGGGAGCGGGAGTGGGGAGACCCAGTACTTC. This codes for CASSHSPGSGSGETQYF.

The CDR3 DNA reads as TGTGCCAGCAGTTTCGCTTCGGGAGGCACAGATACGCAGTATTTT. Its translation is CASSFASGGTDTQYF. V and J are TRBV28 and TRBJ2-3, with TRBD2 as a possible D gene (6 bases). The CDR3 runs to 15 residues. Between the trimmed V and J ends, which lost 3 bases and 1 base, there was a span of 11 bases. CDR1 and CDR2 from the germline V gene are MDHEN and SYDVKM.

The chain recombines TRBV3-1 with TRBJ1-1; no firm D call. V lost 1 base, J lost 8 bases, and 8 bases lay in between. CDR1 is LGHDT, CDR2 YNNKEL, per germline (reference sequence). The CDR3 covers 12 residues. CDR3 protein: CASSQVAGEAFF. In nucleotides, the CDR3 is TGTGCCAGCAGCCAAGTTGCAGGCGAAGCTTTCTTT. Full variable domain (rest looked up from reference TRBV3-1 and TRBJ1-1): DTAVSQTPKYLVTQMGNDKSIKCEQNLGHDTMYWYKQDSKKFLKIMFSYNNKELIINETVPNRFSPKSPDKAHLNLHINSLELGDSAVYFCASSQVAGEAFFGQGTRLTVV.

The chain carries TRBV19 and TRBJ1-5; TRBD1 matches 8 bases. V shed 6 bases, J shed 3 bases, and the junction held 10 bases outside the gene matches. The CDR3 has 16 amino acids. Germline V gene data show CDR1 as LNHDA and CDR2 as SQIVND (reference sequence). The CDR3 loop reads CASRTTGAVLNQPQHF. The CDR3 coding sequence is TGTGCCAGTAGAACGACAGGGGCCGTTCTCAATCAGCCCCAGCATTTT.

The chain joins TRBV6-2 or TRBV6-3 to TRBJ2-2; no firm D call. Germline assignment: CDR1 MNHEY and CDR2 SVGEGT. V was shortened by 2 bases and J by 7 bases, with 8 bases between the two germline ends. The CDR3 runs 13 residues. The CDR3 DNA follows: TGTGCCAGCAGTTACGTGGTTGGCGGGGAGCTGTTTTTT. Translated: CASSYVVGGELFF.

The chain employs TRBV9 and TRBJ1-2, with TRBD1 identical over 8 bases. Germline CDR1 reads SGDLS; CDR2 reads YYNGEE. This CDR3 is 14 amino acids long. V shed 4 bases, J shed 2 bases, and the junction held 4 bases outside the gene matches. The CDR3 bases are TGTGCCAGCAGCCCTCGGACAGGGAACTATGGCTACACCTTC. This codes for CASSPRTGNYGYTF.

The V call is TRBV20-1, the J call TRBJ2-5, with a tentative D call TRBD2 (5 bases). The CDR3 is 12 residues long. V was clipped by 7 bases and J by 2 bases, with 11 bases between them. The V gene's germline CDR1 is DFQATT and CDR2 SNEGSKA (reference sequence). The CDR3 sequence: CSGQWRQETQYF. In DNA, the CDR3 is TGCAGTGGGCAGTGGAGGCAAGAGACCCAGTACTTC.

This clonotype showed up just a few times. The rearrangement uses TRBV7-2 and TRBJ2-7; TRBD2 agrees at 12 bases. Per germline, CDR1 SGHTA and CDR2 FQGNSA. The CDR3 runs to 15 residues. V gave up 4 bases and J gave up 6 bases; unmatched junction bases: 7. CDR3 coding DNA: TGTGCCAGCAGCTCAAGACTAGCGGGAGTCGGCGAGCAGTACTTC. Its translation: CASSSRLAGVGEQYF.

The CDR3 DNA sequence: TGTGCCTGGACCGGACAGGGTTTCTACGAGCAGTACTTC. As protein: CAWTGQGFYEQYF. The chain employs TRBV30 and TRBJ2-7, with 8 bases identical to TRBD1. This CDR3 comprises 13 residues. CDR1 and CDR2 (germline): GTSNPN, SVGIG (reference sequence). Trimming removed 4 bases from V and 3 bases from J; junction bases left unmatched: 5.

V usage is TRBV27 and J usage is TRBJ2-1, with D possibly TRBD1 on 6 matching bases. Germline assignment: CDR1 MNHEY and CDR2 SMNVEV (reference sequence). The CDR3 runs to 13 residues. Trimming pared 5 bases from V and 8 bases from J, leaving 13 bases between. DNA of the CDR3: TGTGCCAGCAGTAAAAGAGAGGGGGATGAGCAGTTCTTC. It specifies CASSKREGDEQFF.

This chain connects TRBV3-1 to TRBJ1-4; maybe TRBD1 (6 bases). Germline lookup yields CDR1 LGHDT and CDR2 YNNKEL (reference sequence). This CDR3 has 15 residues. V was trimmed by 4 bases and J by 5 bases, leaving 14 bases between them. The CDR3 region has the DNA TGTGCCAGCAGCCCCGGACAGTCCCGAAATGAAAAACTGTTTTTT. It is translated as CASSPGQSRNEKLFF. Variable domain in full (rest from reference TRBV3-1 and TRBJ1-4): DTAVSQTPKYLVTQMGNDKSIKCEQNLGHDTMYWYKQDSKKFLKIMFSYNNKELIINETVPNRFSPKSPDKAHLNLHINSLELGDSAVYFCASSPGQSRNEKLFFGSGTQLSVL.

This clonotype was seen a handful of times. The V and J genes are TRBV27 and TRBJ2-3; 7 bases align to TRBD2. The CDR3 contains 16 residues. The V and J ends lost 5 bases and 2 bases, in that order; junction bases with no gene match: 10. Germline V lookup: CDR1 MNHEY, CDR2 SMNVEV (reference sequence). The CDR3 DNA reads TGTGCCAGCAGTCCTAATAGGGGACTAACCACAGATACGCAGTATTTT. Amino acids: CASSPNRGLTTDTQYF.

The chain links TRBV20-1 to TRBJ2-5; D is perhaps TRBD1 (6 bases). V was clipped by 5 bases and J by 4 bases, with 14 bases between them. Germline CDR1 and CDR2: DFQATT and SNEGSKA (reference sequence). The CDR3 contains 13 residues. For the CDR3, the DNA is TGCAGTGCTGCAGGACAGTGGAGAGAGACCCAGTACTTC. It is translated as CSAAGQWRETQYF.

At least ten counts were recorded for this clonotype. The chain has TRBV28 and TRBJ2-3; D possibly matches TRBD1 or TRBD2 (5 bases each). Germline V gene sequence: CDR1 MDHEN, CDR2 SYDVKM. This CDR3 contains 15 residues. Trimming removed 3 bases at V and 5 bases at J, with 15 bases between. The CDR3: CASSFSRVGGDTQYF. The CDR3 bases are TGTGCCAGCAGTTTCAGCAGGGTAGGAGGAGATACGCAGTATTTT.

This clonotype has just a few counts. The chain employs TRBV12-3 or TRBV12-4 and TRBJ2-7, with D maybe TRBD1 (6 bases). The CDR3 loop spans 16 amino acids. V shed 2 bases and J shed 0 bases, with 14 bases lying between them. The CDR3 region is CASSLWGQASSYEQYF. In DNA, the CDR3 is TGTGCCAGCAGTTTATGGGGGCAGGCGAGCTCCTACGAGCAGTACTTC.

This clonotype turned up a few times. V gene TRBV7-9 combines with J gene TRBJ2-7, with D perhaps matching TRBD2 (6 bases). The CDR3 has 15 amino acids. Germline V gives CDR1 SEHNR, CDR2 FQNEAQ (reference sequence). V shed 7 bases and J shed 3 bases, with 19 bases lying between them. CDR3 DNA sequence: TGTGCCAGCACCCTCGGGGGAACCGGAGGCTACGAGCAGTACTTC. This encodes CASTLGGTGGYEQYF.